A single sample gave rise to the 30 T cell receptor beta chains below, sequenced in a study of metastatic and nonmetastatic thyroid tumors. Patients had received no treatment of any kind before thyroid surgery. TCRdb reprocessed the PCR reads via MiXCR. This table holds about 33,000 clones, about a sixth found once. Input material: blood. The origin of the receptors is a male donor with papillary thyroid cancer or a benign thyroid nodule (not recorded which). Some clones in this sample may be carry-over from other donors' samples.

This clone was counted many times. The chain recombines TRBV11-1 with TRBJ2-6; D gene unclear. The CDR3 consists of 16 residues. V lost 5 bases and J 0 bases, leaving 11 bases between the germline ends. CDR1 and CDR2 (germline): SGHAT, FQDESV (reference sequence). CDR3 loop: CASSADPSSGANVLTF. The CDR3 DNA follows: TGTGCCAGCAGCGCCGATCCGAGCTCTGGGGCCAACGTCCTGACTTTC. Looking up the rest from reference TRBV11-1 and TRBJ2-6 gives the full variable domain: EAEVAQSPRYKITEKSQAVAFWCDPISGHATLYWYRQILGQGPELLVQFQDESVVDDSQLPKDRFSAERLKGVDSTLKIQPAELGDSAMYLCASSADPSSGANVLTFGAGSRLTVL.

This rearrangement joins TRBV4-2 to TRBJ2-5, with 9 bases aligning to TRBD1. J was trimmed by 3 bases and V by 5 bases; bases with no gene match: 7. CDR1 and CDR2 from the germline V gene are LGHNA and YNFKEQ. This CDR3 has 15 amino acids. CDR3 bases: TGTGCCAGCAGCAAGGAGGACAGGGGAGAAGAGACCCAGTACTTC. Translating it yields CASSKEDRGEETQYF.

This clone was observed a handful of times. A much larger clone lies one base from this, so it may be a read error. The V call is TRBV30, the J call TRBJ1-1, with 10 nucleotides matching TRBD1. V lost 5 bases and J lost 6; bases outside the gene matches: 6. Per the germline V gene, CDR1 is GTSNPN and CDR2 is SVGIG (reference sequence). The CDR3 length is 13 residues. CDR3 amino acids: CAWDRGHGAEAFF. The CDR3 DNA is TGTGCCTGGGACAGGGGGCACGGCGCTGAAGCTTTCTTT.

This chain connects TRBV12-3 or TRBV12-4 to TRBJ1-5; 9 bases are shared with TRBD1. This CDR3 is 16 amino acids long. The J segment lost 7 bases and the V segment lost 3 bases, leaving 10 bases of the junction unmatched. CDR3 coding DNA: TGTGCCAGCAGTTTCTGGGGGACAGGGTTTGTGCAGCCCCAGCATTTT. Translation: CASSFWGTGFVQPQHF.

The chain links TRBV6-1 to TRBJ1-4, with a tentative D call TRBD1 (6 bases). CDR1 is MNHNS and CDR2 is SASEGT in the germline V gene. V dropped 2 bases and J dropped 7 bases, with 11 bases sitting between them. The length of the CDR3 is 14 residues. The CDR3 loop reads CASSETGISEKLFF. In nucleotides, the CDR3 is TGTGCCAGCAGTGAAACAGGGATAAGTGAAAAACTGTTTTTT.

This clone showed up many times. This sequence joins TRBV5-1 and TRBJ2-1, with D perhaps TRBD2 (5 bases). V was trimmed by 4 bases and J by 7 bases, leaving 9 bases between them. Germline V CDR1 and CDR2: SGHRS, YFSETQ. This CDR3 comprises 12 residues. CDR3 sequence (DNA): TGCGCCAGCAGCCCGGACTCGAATGAGCAGTTCTTC. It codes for CASSPDSNEQFF.

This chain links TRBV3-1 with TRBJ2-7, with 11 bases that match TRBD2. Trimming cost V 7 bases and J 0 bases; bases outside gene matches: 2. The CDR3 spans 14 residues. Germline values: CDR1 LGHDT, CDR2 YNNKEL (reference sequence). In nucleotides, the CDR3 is TGTGCCAGCACCGGGACTAGCGGCTCCTACGAGCAGTACTTC. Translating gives CASTGTSGSYEQYF.

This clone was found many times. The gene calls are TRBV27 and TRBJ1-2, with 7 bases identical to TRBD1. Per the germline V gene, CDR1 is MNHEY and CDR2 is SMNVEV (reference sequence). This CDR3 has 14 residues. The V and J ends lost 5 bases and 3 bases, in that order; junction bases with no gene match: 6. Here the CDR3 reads CASSAETGHYGYTF. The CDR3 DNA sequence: TGTGCCAGCAGTGCCGAGACAGGGCACTATGGCTACACCTTC.

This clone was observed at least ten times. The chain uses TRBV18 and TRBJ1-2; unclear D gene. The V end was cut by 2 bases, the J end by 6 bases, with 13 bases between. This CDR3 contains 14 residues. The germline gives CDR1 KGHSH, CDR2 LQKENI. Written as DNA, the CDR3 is TGTGCCAGCTCACCAATGGAGGAAGTGGATGGCTACACCTTC. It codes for CASSPMEEVDGYTF. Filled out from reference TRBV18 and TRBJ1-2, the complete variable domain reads NAGVMQNPRHLVRRRGQEARLRCSPMKGHSHVYWYRQLPEEGLKFMVYLQKENIIDESGMPKERFSAEFPKEGPSILRIQQVVRGDSAAYFCASSPMEEVDGYTFGSGTRLTVV.

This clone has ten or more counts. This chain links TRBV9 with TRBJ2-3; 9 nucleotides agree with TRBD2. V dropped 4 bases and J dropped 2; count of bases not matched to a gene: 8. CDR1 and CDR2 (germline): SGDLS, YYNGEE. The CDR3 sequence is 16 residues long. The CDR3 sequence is CASSPRTSAYTDTQYF. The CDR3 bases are TGTGCCAGCAGCCCAAGGACTAGCGCATACACAGATACGCAGTATTTT.

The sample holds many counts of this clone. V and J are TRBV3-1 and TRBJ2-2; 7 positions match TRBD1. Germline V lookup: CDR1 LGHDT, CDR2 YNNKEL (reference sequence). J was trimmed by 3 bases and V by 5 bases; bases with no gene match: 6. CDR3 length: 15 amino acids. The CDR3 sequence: CASSYGTADTGELFF. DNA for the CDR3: TGTGCCAGCAGCTATGGGACAGCGGACACCGGGGAGCTGTTTTTT.

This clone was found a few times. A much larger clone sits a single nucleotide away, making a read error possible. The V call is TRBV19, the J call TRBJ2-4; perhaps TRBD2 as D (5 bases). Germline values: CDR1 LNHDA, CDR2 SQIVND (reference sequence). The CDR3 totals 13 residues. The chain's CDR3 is CASRQETKNIEYF. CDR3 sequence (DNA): TGTGCCAGTAGGCAGGAGACTAAAAACATTGAGTACTTC. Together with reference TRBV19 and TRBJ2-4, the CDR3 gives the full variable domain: DGGITQSPKYLFRKEGQNVTLSCEQNLNHDAMYWYRQDPGQGLRLIYYSQIVNDFQKGDIAEGYSVSREKKESFPLTVTSAQKNPTAFYLCASRQETKNIEYFGAGTRLSVL.

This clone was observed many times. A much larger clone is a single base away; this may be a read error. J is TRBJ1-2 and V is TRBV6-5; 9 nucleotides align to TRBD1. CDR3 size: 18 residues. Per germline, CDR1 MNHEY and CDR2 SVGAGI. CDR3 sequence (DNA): TGTGCCTGCAGTTACTCCCGGACAGGGGCGCTTTCCTTCTATGGCTACACCTTC. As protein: CACSYSRTGALSFYGYTF.

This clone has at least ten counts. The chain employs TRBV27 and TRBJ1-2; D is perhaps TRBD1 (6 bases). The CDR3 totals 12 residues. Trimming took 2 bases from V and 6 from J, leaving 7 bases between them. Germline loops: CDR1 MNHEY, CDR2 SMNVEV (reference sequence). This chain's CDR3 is CASSLAGDGYTF. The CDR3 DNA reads TGTGCCAGCAGTTTAGCAGGGGATGGCTACACCTTC.

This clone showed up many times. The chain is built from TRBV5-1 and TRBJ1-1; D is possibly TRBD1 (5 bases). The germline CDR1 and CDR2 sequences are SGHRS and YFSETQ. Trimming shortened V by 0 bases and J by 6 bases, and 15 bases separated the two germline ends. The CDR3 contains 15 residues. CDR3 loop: CASSLEGMSGSEAFF. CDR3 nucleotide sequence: TGCGCCAGCAGCTTGGAGGGGATGTCGGGGTCTGAAGCTTTCTTT.

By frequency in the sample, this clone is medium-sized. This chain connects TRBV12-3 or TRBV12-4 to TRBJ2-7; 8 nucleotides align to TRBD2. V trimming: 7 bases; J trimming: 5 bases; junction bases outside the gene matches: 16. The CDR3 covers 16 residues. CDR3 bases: TGTGCCAGCACCTCCGCGTGGGCGGGAGGCCCGAACGAGCAGTACTTC. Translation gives CASTSAWAGGPNEQYF.

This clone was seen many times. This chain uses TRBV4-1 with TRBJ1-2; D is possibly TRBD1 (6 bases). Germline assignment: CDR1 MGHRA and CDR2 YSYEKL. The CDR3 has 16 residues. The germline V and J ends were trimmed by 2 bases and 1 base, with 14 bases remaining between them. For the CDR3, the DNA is TGCGCCAGCAGCCAACCAACGAGGGGGATTAACTATGGCTACACCTTC. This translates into CASSQPTRGINYGYTF.

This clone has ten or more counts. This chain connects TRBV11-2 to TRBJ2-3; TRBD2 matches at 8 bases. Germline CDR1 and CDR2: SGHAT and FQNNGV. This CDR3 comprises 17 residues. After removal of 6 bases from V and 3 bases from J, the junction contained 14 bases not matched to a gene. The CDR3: CASSPRRAGALTDTQYF. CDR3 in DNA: TGTGCCAGCAGTCCTCGGCGAGCGGGGGCTCTTACAGATACGCAGTATTTT.

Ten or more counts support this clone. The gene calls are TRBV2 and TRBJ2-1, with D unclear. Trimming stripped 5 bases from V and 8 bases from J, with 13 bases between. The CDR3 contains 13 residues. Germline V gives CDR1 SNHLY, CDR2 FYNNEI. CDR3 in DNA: TGTGCCAGCAGTCCTCCCCCTATCGATGAGCAGTTCTTC. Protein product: CASSPPPIDEQFF. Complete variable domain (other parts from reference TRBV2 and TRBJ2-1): EPEVTQTPSHQVTQMGQEVILRCVPISNHLYFYWYRQILGQKVEFLVSFYNNEISEKSEIFDDQFSVERPDGSNFTLKIRSTKLEDSAMYFCASSPPPIDEQFFGPGTRLTVL.

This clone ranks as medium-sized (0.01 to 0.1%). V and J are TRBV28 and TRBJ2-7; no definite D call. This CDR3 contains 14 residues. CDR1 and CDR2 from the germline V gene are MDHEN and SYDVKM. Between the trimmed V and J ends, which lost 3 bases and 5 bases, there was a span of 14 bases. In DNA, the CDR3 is TGTGCCAGCAGTTTGGGCAGACCCAGGCACGAGCAGTACTTC. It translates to CASSLGRPRHEQYF.

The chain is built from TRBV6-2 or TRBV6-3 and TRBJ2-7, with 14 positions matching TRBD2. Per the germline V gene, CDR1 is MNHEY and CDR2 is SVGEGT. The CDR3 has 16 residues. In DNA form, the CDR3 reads TGTGCCACCAGTGTGGGACTAGCGGGGGCCCTTGACGAGCAGTACGTC. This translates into CATSVGLAGALDEQYV.

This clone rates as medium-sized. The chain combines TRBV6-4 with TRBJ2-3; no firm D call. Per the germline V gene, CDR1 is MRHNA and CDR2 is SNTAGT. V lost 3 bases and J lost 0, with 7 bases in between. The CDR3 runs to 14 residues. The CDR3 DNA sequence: TGTGCCAGCAGTGAACGTGACAGCACAGATACGCAGTATTTT. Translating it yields CASSERDSTDTQYF.

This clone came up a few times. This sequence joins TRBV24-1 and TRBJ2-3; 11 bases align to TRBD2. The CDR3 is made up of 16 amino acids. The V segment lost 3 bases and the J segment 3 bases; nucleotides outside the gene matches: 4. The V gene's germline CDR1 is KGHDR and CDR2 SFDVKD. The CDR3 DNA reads TGTGCCACCAGTGATAATAGCGGGGGGGGAACAGATACGCAGTATTTT. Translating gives CATSDNSGGGTDTQYF.

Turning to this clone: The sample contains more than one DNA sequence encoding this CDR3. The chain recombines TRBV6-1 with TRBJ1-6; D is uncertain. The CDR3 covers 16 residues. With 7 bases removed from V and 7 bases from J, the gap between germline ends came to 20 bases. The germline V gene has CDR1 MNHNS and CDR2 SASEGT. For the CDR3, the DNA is TGTGCCAGCAAGGTTTCGCCGCTAACTCCAAATTCACCCCTCCACTTT. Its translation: CASKVSPLTPNSPLHF.

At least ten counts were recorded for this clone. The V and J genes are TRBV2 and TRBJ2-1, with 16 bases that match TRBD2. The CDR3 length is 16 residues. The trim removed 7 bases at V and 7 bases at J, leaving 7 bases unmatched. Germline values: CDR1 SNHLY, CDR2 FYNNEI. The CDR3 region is CASIGTSGRARNEQFF. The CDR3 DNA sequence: TGTGCCAGCATCGGGACTAGCGGGAGGGCCAGGAATGAGCAGTTCTTC.

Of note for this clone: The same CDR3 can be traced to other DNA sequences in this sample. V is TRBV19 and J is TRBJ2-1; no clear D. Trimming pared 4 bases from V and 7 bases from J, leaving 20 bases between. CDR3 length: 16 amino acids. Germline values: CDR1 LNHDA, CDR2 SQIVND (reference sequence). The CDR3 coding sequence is TGTGCCAGTAGTACCTACCTACCCGTCCCGAGGAATGAGCAGTTCTTC. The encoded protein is CASSTYLPVPRNEQFF.

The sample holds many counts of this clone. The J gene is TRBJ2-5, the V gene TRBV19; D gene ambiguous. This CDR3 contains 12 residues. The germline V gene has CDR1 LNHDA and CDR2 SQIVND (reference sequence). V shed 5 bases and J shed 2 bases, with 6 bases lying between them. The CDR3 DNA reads TGTGCCAGTAGTGCTGTTCAAGAGACCCAGTACTTC. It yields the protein CASSAVQETQYF.

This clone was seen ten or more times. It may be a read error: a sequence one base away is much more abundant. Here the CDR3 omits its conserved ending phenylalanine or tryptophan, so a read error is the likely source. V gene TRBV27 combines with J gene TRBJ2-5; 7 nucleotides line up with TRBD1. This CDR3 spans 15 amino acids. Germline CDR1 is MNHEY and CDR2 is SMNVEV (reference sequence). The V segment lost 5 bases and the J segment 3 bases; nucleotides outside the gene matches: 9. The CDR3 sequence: CASSLIGTAKETQYL. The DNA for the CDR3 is TGTGCCAGCAGTCTGATCGGGACAGCCAAAGAGACCCAGTACCTC.

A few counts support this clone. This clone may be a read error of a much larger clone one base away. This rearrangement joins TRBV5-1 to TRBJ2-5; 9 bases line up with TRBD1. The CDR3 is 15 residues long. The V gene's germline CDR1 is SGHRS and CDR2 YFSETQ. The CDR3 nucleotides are TGCTCCAGCACCTTAACCGGGACAGGGAAGGAGACCCAGTACTTC. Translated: CSSTLTGTGKETQYF.

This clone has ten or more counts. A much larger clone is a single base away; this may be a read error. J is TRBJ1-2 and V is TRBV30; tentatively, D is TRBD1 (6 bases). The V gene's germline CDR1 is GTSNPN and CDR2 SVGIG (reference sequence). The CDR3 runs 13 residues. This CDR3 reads CAWRVDRNYGHTF. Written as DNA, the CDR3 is TGTGCCTGGAGGGTGGACAGAAACTATGGCCACACCTTC. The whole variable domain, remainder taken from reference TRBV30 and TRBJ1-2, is SQTIHQWPATLVQPVGSPLSLECTVEGTSNPNLYWYRQAAGRGLQLLFYSVGIGQISSEVPQNLSASRPQDRQFILSSKKLLLSDSGFYLCAWRVDRNYGHTFGSGTRLTVV.